Listed here are 15 T cell receptor beta chains from one sample, sequenced in a study of T-cell memory formation after mild COVID-19. TCRdb used MiXCR to reprocess the 5' RACE reads, holding one entry per CDR3 protein. The repertoire includes about 540,000 distinct CDR3 sequences, roughly 21% of them detected once, and roughly an eighth sits in the top ten. Sequencing input: PBMCs or a T cell subset sorted from them (not recorded which). These receptor sequences come from an adult woman who had mild COVID-19 (a few samples of this study predate the infection). Cell type and time point are not known.

This clonotype has more than one count but fewer than ten. J is TRBJ1-1 and V is TRBV6-2 or TRBV6-3; 8 nucleotides align to TRBD1. Germline V gives CDR1 MNHEY, CDR2 SVGEGT. The CDR3 loop spans 16 amino acids. The V segment lost 6 bases and the J segment 6 bases; nucleotides outside the gene matches: 15. The CDR3 protein is CASRPWTGQGPPEAFF. CDR3 nucleotides: TGTGCCAGCAGACCATGGACAGGGCAGGGACCCCCTGAAGCTTTCTTT.

As regards this clonotype: A read error is possible here, since a much larger clone lies one base away. The chain links TRBV27 to TRBJ2-1; TRBD1 or TRBD2 may be the D gene (5 bases each). This CDR3 spans 16 amino acids. Trimming left V 8 bases short and J 4 bases short, with 21 bases between. Per germline, CDR1 MNHEY and CDR2 SMNVEV (reference sequence). The CDR3 protein is CASGTPSTRGYNEQFF. CDR3 bases: TGTGCCAGCGGGACCCCCAGTACTAGAGGTTACAATGAGCAGTTCTTC.

This chain joins TRBV5-1 and TRBJ1-6, with TRBD1 identical over 8 bases. Unmatched junction bases numbered 14, after V lost 2 bases and J lost 10 bases. The CDR3 loop spans 17 amino acids. Germline-derived CDR1 and CDR2 are SGHRS and YFSETQ. In DNA form, the CDR3 reads TGCGCCAGCAGCTTCAATCTCGTTGGACAGGGAGGATCACCCCTCCACTTT. Residues: CASSFNLVGQGGSPLHF.

V gene TRBV20-1 combines with J gene TRBJ2-3; D not certain. The CDR3 is made up of 15 amino acids. The V end was cut by 3 bases, the J end by 0 bases, with 13 bases between. Looked up from germline, CDR1 is DFQATT and CDR2 is SNEGSKA (reference sequence). CDR3 in DNA: TGCAGTGCTAGGGCCGGAACCCATAGCACAGATACGCAGTATTTT. Translated: CSARAGTHSTDTQYF.

This clonotype was picked up many times. V usage is TRBV20-1 and J usage is TRBJ2-7; D is undetermined. The CDR3 totals 13 residues. Trimming cost V 2 bases and J 3 bases, with 11 bases left between them. Germline V gene data show CDR1 as DFQATT and CDR2 as SNEGSKA (reference sequence). CDR3 DNA: TGCAGTGCTAGAAAGGGTAATTTCTACGAGCAGTACTTC. This gives the protein CSARKGNFYEQYF.

This clonotype occurred many times. This chain joins TRBV19 and TRBJ2-7; the D gene is possibly TRBD1 (6 bases). The CDR3 runs 14 residues. The V gene's germline CDR1 is LNHDA and CDR2 SQIVND (reference sequence). Trimming stripped 3 bases from V and 7 bases from J, with 16 bases between. Written as DNA, the CDR3 is TGTGCCAGTAGTATTTTGGGACCCAGGGGAGAGCAGTACTTC. Translating it yields CASSILGPRGEQYF.

The J gene is TRBJ2-3, the V gene TRBV5-6; TRBD2 aligns across 9 bases. The CDR3 covers 18 residues. Germline assignment: CDR1 SGHDT and CDR2 YYEEEE. V dropped 0 bases and J dropped 4; count of bases not matched to a gene: 12. CDR3 sequence reads: CASSLVSGRTQVADTQYF. In nucleotides, the CDR3 is TGTGCCAGCAGCTTGGTGAGCGGGAGGACCCAGGTTGCAGATACGCAGTATTTT.

This clonotype was recorded a few times. This chain links TRBV5-1 with TRBJ2-1, with a tentative D call TRBD2 (5 bases). The length of the CDR3 is 13 residues. V was clipped by 6 bases and J by 0 bases, with 7 bases between them. Germline CDR1 is SGHRS and CDR2 is YFSETQ. CDR3 protein: CASTGVSYNEQFF. CDR3 nucleotides: TGCGCCAGCACCGGGGTCTCCTACAATGAGCAGTTCTTC. Full variable domain (remainder filled in from reference TRBV5-1 and TRBJ2-1): KAGVTQTPRYLIKTRGQQVTLSCSPISGHRSVSWYQQTPGQGLQFLFEYFSETQRNKGNFPGRFSGRQFSNSRSEMNVSTLELGDSALYLCASTGVSYNEQFFGPGTRLTVL.

This chain links TRBV20-1 with TRBJ1-2, with D unclear. The CDR3 has 16 residues. Trimming took 0 bases from V and 4 from J, leaving 18 bases between them. CDR1 and CDR2 (germline): DFQATT, SNEGSKA (reference sequence). The CDR3 DNA reads TGCAGTGCTAGAGATATTAGGCCGAGAGGGTTCTATGGCTACACCTTC. Its translation: CSARDIRPRGFYGYTF.

This chain connects TRBV12-3 or TRBV12-4 to TRBJ2-7, with D unclear. CDR3 size: 12 residues. Trimming removed 5 bases at V and 5 bases at J, with 10 bases between. The CDR3 nucleotides are TGTGCCAGCAGTCTTGGGGATAACGAGCAGTACTTC. Translating it yields CASSLGDNEQYF.

This chain connects TRBV20-1 to TRBJ1-2; D might be TRBD1 (6 bases). This CDR3 is built from 14 residues. V was pared by 3 bases and J by 4 bases, with 15 bases between. Looked up from germline, CDR1 is DFQATT and CDR2 is SNEGSKA (reference sequence). The CDR3: CSASTGTDSYGYTF. DNA for the CDR3: TGCAGTGCTAGTACAGGGACTGACTCCTATGGCTACACCTTC.

This clonotype turned up a few times. The V and J genes are TRBV7-9 and TRBJ1-2, with D unclear. Germline V lookup: CDR1 SEHNR, CDR2 FQNEAQ (reference sequence). The CDR3 length is 14 residues. The germline V and J ends were trimmed by 6 bases and 8 bases, with 19 bases remaining between them. For the CDR3, the DNA is TGTGCCAGCAGTTACTCGGACCCCCTTGACGGCTACACCTTC. Residues: CASSYSDPLDGYTF.

This clonotype has only a few counts. The chain employs TRBV4-2 and TRBJ2-7, with D hard to call. Germline assignment: CDR1 LGHNA and CDR2 YNFKEQ. The CDR3 spans 14 residues. V shed 0 bases and J shed 9 bases, with 15 bases lying between them. CDR3: CASSQDSGSMMQYF. As DNA, the CDR3 is TGTGCCAGCAGCCAAGATTCCGGATCGATGATGCAGTACTTC.

This clonotype turned up a few times. This sequence joins TRBV2 and TRBJ2-5; TRBD1 aligns across 10 bases. This CDR3 has 16 residues. CDR1 and CDR2 from the germline V gene are SNHLY and FYNNEI. The junction had 7 bases not matched to a gene; V was cut back by 6 bases and J by 0 bases. In DNA, the CDR3 is TGTGCCAGCAGCCTTCAGGGACAGGGGTACCAAGAGACCCAGTACTTC. Translated, it gives CASSLQGQGYQETQYF.

This chain joins TRBV6-2 or TRBV6-3 and TRBJ1-1, with TRBD1 identical over 7 bases. Looked up from germline, CDR1 is MNHEY and CDR2 is SVGEGT. V shed 7 bases, J shed 0 bases, and the junction held 2 bases outside the gene matches. This CDR3 is 13 amino acids long. The CDR3 coding sequence is TGTGCCAGCATCCAGGGGGTGAACACTGAAGCTTTCTTT. Translation gives CASIQGVNTEAFF.